This TCR beta chain emerged from a study of shared clonotypes between healthy human individuals. Study conclusions and caveats: Relative to clonotypes present in all four donors, those not shared had lower generation probabilities.

As for this clone: Its specificity is unknown.

Nashville, Tennessee was home to all donors, each a Caucasian adult. The CDR3 runs 13 residues. V lost 3 bases to trimming and J lost 6 bases, with 9 bases between them. CDR1 and CDR2 (germline): MNHEY, SMNVEV (reference sequence). Samples underwent the assay at deep level. Repertoires were generated with immunoSEQ multiplex PCR, while TCRdb's copy carries only in-frame clones and drops some. The sample holds under 130,000 clones; about 66% are singletons and the top ten take about 25%. The source material was memory CD8+ T cells sorted from blood. Described subset: CD45RO+ cells pooled with CCR7-negative TemRA cells. The sequence was obtained from a woman in her twenties or thirties in good health. The chain uses TRBV27 and TRBJ2-1, with no clear D. The CDR3 reads CASSFSRLNEQFF. The CDR3 DNA reads TGTGCCAGCAGTTTTTCAAGGCTCAATGAGCAGTTCTTC.